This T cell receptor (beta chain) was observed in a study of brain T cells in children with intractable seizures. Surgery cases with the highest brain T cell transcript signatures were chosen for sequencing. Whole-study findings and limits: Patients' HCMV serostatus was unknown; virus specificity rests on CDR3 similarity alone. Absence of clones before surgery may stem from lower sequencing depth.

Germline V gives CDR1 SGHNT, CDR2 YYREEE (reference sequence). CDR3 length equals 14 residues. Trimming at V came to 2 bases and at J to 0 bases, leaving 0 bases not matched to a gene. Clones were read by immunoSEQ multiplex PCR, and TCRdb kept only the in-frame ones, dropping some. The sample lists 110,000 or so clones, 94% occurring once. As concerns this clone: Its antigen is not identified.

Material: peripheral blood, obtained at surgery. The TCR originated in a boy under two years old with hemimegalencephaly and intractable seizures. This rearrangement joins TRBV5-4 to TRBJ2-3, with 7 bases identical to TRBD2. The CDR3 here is CASSFSGSTDTQYF. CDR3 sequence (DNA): TGTGCCAGCAGCTTTAGCGGGAGCACAGATACGCAGTATTTT.